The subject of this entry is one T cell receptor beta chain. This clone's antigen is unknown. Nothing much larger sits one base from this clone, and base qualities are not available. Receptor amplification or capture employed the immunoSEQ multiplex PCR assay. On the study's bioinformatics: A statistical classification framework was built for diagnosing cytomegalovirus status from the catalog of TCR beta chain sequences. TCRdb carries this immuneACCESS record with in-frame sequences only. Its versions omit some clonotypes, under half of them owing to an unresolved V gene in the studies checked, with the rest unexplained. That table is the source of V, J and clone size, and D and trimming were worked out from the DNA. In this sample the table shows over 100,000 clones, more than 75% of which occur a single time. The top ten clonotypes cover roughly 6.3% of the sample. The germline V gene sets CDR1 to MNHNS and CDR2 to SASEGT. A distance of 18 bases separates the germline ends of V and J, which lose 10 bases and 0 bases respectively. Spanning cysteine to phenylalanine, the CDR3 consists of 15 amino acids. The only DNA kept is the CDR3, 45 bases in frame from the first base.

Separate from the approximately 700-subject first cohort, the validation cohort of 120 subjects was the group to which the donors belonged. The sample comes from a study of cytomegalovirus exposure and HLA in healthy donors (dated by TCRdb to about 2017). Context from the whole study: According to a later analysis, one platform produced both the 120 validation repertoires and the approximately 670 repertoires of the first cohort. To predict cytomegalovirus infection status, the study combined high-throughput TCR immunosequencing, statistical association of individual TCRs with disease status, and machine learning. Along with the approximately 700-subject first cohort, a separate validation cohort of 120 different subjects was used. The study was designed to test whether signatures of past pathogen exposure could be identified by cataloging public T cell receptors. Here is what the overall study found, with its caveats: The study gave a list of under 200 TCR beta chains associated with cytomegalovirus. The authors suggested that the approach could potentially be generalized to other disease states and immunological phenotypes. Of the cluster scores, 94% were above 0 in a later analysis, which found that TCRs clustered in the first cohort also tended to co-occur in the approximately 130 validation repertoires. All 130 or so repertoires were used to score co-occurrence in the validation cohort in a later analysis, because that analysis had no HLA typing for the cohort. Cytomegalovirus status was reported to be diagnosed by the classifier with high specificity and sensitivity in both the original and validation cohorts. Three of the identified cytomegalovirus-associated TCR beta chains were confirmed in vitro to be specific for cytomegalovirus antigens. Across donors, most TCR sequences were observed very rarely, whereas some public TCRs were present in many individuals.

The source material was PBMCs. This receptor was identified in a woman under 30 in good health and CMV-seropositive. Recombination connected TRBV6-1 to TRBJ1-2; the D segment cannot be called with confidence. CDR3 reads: CATYPRDGTNYGYTF. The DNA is TGTGCCACCTACCCTCGTGACGGGACTAACTATGGCTACACCTTC.